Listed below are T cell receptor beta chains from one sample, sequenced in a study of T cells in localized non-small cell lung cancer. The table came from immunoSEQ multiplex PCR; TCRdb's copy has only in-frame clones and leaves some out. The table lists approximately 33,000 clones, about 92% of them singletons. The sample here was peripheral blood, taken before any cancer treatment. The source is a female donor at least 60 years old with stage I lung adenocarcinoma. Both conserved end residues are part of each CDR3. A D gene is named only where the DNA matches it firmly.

CASSYGQLRNTIYF	NA	TRBJ1-3	TRBV6-5
CASSLAFQGNSPLHF	NA	TRBJ1-6	TRBV7-8
CASSPLGTGLGYTF	TRBD1	TRBJ1-2	TRBV7-9
CASSLDRGVRETQYF	TRBD2	TRBJ2-5	TRBV11-2
CASSEGGSTEAFF	NA	TRBJ1-1	TRBV10-1
CASSTRRVNQPQHF	NA	TRBJ1-5	TRBV19
CASSAGTGFGETQYF	TRBD1	TRBJ2-5	TRBV5-1
CASSFSTDTQYF	NA	TRBJ2-3	TRBV7-2
CATGGASPLSGNTIYF	NA	TRBJ1-3	TRBV7-9
CASRGEAQPQHF	NA	TRBJ1-5	TRBV6-1
CASSVGGQRSGANVLTF	TRBD1	TRBJ2-6	TRBV9
CAISDGQPYEQYF	NA	NA	TRBV10-3
CASGDQRTDTQYF	NA	TRBJ2-3	TRBV6-1
CASSVNPRTSGGANTGELFF	TRBD2	TRBJ2-2	TRBV9
CASSREGADTEAFF	NA	TRBJ1-1	TRBV6-5
CASSLDGGPGANVLTF	NA	TRBJ2-6	TRBV5-1
CASSLGQNGYTF	NA	TRBJ1-2	TRBV5-1
CASSLGQGFFSTEAFF	NA	TRBJ1-1	TRBV5-5
CASSRQGPSTDTQYF	TRBD1	TRBJ2-3	TRBV7-9
CASREGTGTYEQYF	TRBD1	TRBJ2-7	TRBV2
CASRRGDGDQPQHF	NA	TRBJ1-5	TRBV6-1
CASSQDYPYNQPQHF	NA	TRBJ1-5	TRBV4-1
CASSPQGWAGGTEAFF	NA	TRBJ1-1	TRBV18
CASSLEPGQGGETQYF	TRBD1	TRBJ2-5	TRBV5-4
CASTLREGAFPSSGNTIYF	TRBD1	TRBJ1-3	TRBV19
CASSQGGLAGGPLGTDTQYF	TRBD2	TRBJ2-3	TRBV4-1
CATSRDSTRDTQYF	NA	TRBJ2-3	TRBV15
CASSPERVAYGYTF	NA	TRBJ1-2	TRBV5-5
CASSPGWPGTGELFF	NA	TRBJ2-2	TRBV7-9
CASSLGRASETQYF	NA	TRBJ2-5	TRBV11-3
CASSLQGVTEAFF	NA	TRBJ1-1	TRBV11-2
CASSMSSGTDTQYF	NA	TRBJ2-3	TRBV19
CASTGGGSDTQYF	TRBD2	TRBJ2-3	TRBV2
CASSPVQDGVGTEAFF	NA	TRBJ1-1	TRBV18
CASSPRGTEAFF	NA	TRBJ1-1	TRBV9
CASSRQGGGGTDTQYF	NA	TRBJ2-3	TRBV5-8
CASSRSLGNTIYF	NA	TRBJ1-3	TRBV6-1
CASSSSLGRRETQYF	NA	TRBJ2-5	TRBV28
CASSLEGANTEAFF	NA	TRBJ1-1	TRBV5-1
CSVEDSGRGNTEAFF	NA	TRBJ1-1	TRBV29-1
CASSQVVGNYGYTF	NA	TRBJ1-2	TRBV4-1
CASSEVSKYTEAFF	NA	TRBJ1-1	TRBV6-1
CATSRALPGSSGYTF	NA	TRBJ1-2	TRBV15
CASSLGAGQLLHF	TRBD1	TRBJ1-6	TRBV5-5